This is a list of T cell receptor beta chains from one sample in a study of blood T cell repertoires in COVID-19. Here immunoSEQ multiplex PCR was the method, and the copy in TCRdb shows in-frame clones only, minus some. The repertoire holds 30,000 to 35,000 clones, with approximately 93% as singletons. Sample: peripheral blood. The receptors come from a human donor in a cohort sampled during active COVID-19. Each CDR3 is given with its conserved first and last residue. D genes are given only for firm matches. Clone size is given for some rows only: seen once, a few or many times, or a class if the clone is expanded.

clone size	V gene	CDR3 length	J gene	D gene	CDR3 DNA	CDR3 protein
.	TRBV2	12	TRBJ2-2	.	TGTGCCAGCAACAGGGACGCCGGGGAGCTGTTTTTT	CASNRDAGELFF
.	TRBV28	16	TRBJ2-1	.	TGTGCCAGCAGTTTATACTACATAAGCTCCTACAATGAGCAGTTCTTC	CASSLYYISSYNEQFF
.	TRBV6-6	15	TRBJ2-3	TRBD2	TGTGCCAGCAGCCGGGACTACTCTGGCACAGATACGCAGTATTTT	CASSRDYSGTDTQYF
few	TRBV7-9	15	TRBJ1-5	.	TGTGCCAGCAGCTCGACTGAGCATAGCAATCAGCCCCAGCATTTT	CASSSTEHSNQPQHF
once	TRBV15	14	TRBJ1-2	.	TGTGCCACCAGCAGGAGACAGGTCTCTTTAGGCTACACCTTC	CATSRRQVSLGYTF
.	TRBV23-1	17	TRBJ1-6	TRBD1	TGCGCCAGCAGTCAACCCAAACAGGGGCGCAGAGATTCACCCCTCCACTTT	CASSQPKQGRRDSPLHF
once	TRBV19	13	TRBJ1-5	.	TGTGCCAGTAGTATCGGGGTAAATCAGCCCCAGCATTTT	CASSIGVNQPQHF
.	TRBV19	13	TRBJ1-2	.	TGTGCCAGCACAACTAGGGAAGACTATGGCTACACCTTC	CASTTREDYGYTF
few	TRBV5-1	13	TRBJ1-5	.	TGCGCCAGCAGCTTGGGTCTCAATCAGCCCCAGCATTTT	CASSLGLNQPQHF
.	TRBV7-8	16	TRBJ1-5	.	TGTGCCAGCACCCTTAGGGTGGGGGGGCCCCACCAGCCCCAGCATTTT	CASTLRVGGPHQPQHF
.	TRBV7-2	13	TRBJ2-7	TRBD1	TGTGCCAGGAGAGGGGGCGATTCCTACGAGCAGTACTTC	CARRGGDSYEQYF
.	TRBV20-1	15	TRBJ2-5	.	TGCAGTGCTAGTGGAGGGTATCCCCACCAAGAGACCCAGTACTTC	CSASGGYPHQETQYF
.	TRBV6-6	16	TRBJ2-7	TRBD2	TGTGCCAGCACCAAGGGTACGGCGGGAGAGGGCTACGAGCAGTACTTC	CASTKGTAGEGYEQYF
.	TRBV4-1	13	TRBJ2-7	.	TGCGCCAGCAGCCAGTACCAGGGAAACGAGCAGTACTTC	CASSQYQGNEQYF
.	TRBV12-1	15	TRBJ1-2	.	TGTGCCAGCAGCTTTCCCATAAAGGGACAGGGAGGCTACACCTTC	CASSFPIKGQGGYTF
.	TRBV19	15	TRBJ2-7	TRBD2	TGTGCCAGTAGCGTAGGGACTAGCGGTGCCTACGAGCAGTACTTC	CASSVGTSGAYEQYF
.	TRBV5-1	14	TRBJ1-1	.	TGCGCCAGCAGCCCATTGGAAGCGGTAACTGAAGCTTTCTTT	CASSPLEAVTEAFF
.	TRBV5-4	15	TRBJ2-1	TRBD2	TGTGCCAGCAGGGGGGGAACTAGCGGGGACCACCGACAATTCTTC	CASRGGTSGDHRQFF
.	TRBV5-4	15	TRBJ2-7	TRBD2	TGTGCCAGCAGCCGGGGACTAGCGGGTCCCTACGAGCAGTACTTC	CASSRGLAGPYEQYF
.	TRBV28	14	TRBJ2-1	.	TGTGCCAGCATAAGACTGGGGGGGCGGGATGAGCAGTTCTTC	CASIRLGGRDEQFF
.	TRBV7-9	14	TRBJ1-5	TRBD1	TGTGCCAGCAGCTTAGGCCAGGGGGAACAGCCCCAGCATTTT	CASSLGQGEQPQHF
.	TRBV14	14	TRBJ1-1	.	TGTGCCAGCAGCCAACCCGACGGGGGTCCTGAAGCTTTCTTT	CASSQPDGGPEAFF
few	TRBV4-1	15	TRBJ2-7	TRBD2	TGCGCCAGCAGCCAGACAGCGGGAGGGACCTACGAGCAGTACTTC	CASSQTAGGTYEQYF
.	TRBV4-2	18	TRBJ2-3	TRBD2	TGTGCCAGCAGCCAAGATCTCGAGCGGGGGGGCTACAGTCATACGCAGTATTTT	CASSQDLERGGYSHTQYF
.	TRBV5-1	14	TRBJ1-1	TRBD1	TGCGCCAGCAGTGAGGGGGCGCGGGCTACTGAAGCTTTCTTT	CASSEGARATEAFF
.	TRBV5-1	14	TRBJ2-7	TRBD1	TGCGCCAGCAGCTCCGGGACAGGGAGGTACGAGCAGTACTTC	CASSSGTGRYEQYF
once	TRBV18	14	TRBJ2-7	.	TGTGCCAGCTCATCCGAGGAGAGCTCCTACGAGCAGTACTTC	CASSSEESSYEQYF
.	TRBV7-9	15	TRBJ1-6	.	TGTGCCAGCAGCTTAGGTTTGGACTTGGATTCACCCCTCCACTTT	CASSLGLDLDSPLHF
.	TRBV27	19	TRBJ2-5	TRBD2	TGTGCCAGCAGTTTATCGCCCGGACTAGCGGTGAACTCCAAAGAGACCCAGTACTTC	CASSLSPGLAVNSKETQYF
.	TRBV2	15	TRBJ1-5	.	TGTGCCAGCAGAAGGGAGGGACCAGGCAATCAGCCCCAGCATTTT	CASRREGPGNQPQHF
.	TRBV14	18	TRBJ2-3	.	TGTGCCAGCAGCCAGATTTATGGGTGGACACCTAGCACAGATACGCAGTATTTT	CASSQIYGWTPSTDTQYF
.	TRBV11-2	12	TRBJ2-1	.	TGTGCCAGCAGCTTAGATAGGAGTGAGCAGTTCTTC	CASSLDRSEQFF
.	TRBV21-1	20	TRBJ2-1	.	TGTGCCAGCAGCAAAGGGCGGTGGCTAGCGGGAGTTAGCTCCTACAATGAGCAGTTCTTC	CASSKGRWLAGVSSYNEQFF
.	TRBV24-1	16	TRBJ1-5	TRBD1	TGTGCCACCAGTGATTTCAGGACAGGGGTTAATCAGCCCCAGCATTTT	CATSDFRTGVNQPQHF
.	TRBV6-1	13	TRBJ1-2	.	TGTGCCAGCAGTGAAGGGAGGGCGTATGGCTACACCTTC	CASSEGRAYGYTF
once	TRBV15	17	TRBJ1-4	TRBD1	TGTGCCACCAGCAGATCAGGGACAGCAGTAGTTAATGAAAAACTGTTTTTT	CATSRSGTAVVNEKLFF
.	TRBV23-1	14	TRBJ2-2	.	TGCGCCAGTCCGGGGGACCAGAACACCGGGGAGCTGTTTTTT	CASPGDQNTGELFF
once	TRBV23-1	17	TRBJ1-5	.	TGCGCCAGCAGTCAACACGACAGTATCTATAGCAATCAGCCCCAGCATTTT	CASSQHDSIYSNQPQHF
.	TRBV20-1	13	TRBJ2-7	.	TGCAGTGCTAGTTGGGCCGGGGAACACGAGCAGTACTTC	CSASWAGEHEQYF
once	TRBV27	14	TRBJ1-5	TRBD1	TGTGCCAGCAGTCGGGGACAGGCCCATCAGCCCCAGCATTTT	CASSRGQAHQPQHF
.	TRBV11-3	13	TRBJ2-2	.	TGTGCCAGCAGCCAAAGGGGGACCGGGGAGCTGTTTTTT	CASSQRGTGELFF
.	TRBV5-1	17	TRBJ2-2	TRBD2	TGCGCCAGCAGCTTGCCACTAGCGGGATCCAACACCGGGGAGCTGTTTTTT	CASSLPLAGSNTGELFF
.	TRBV11-2	16	TRBJ1-5	.	TGTGCCAGCAGCTTAGATGGAGGTTATAGCAATCAGCCCCAGCATTTT	CASSLDGGYSNQPQHF
.	TRBV4-1	17	TRBJ2-1	TRBD2	TGCGCCAGCAGCCAAGATCATAGGGCTAGCGGGGTCAATGAGCAGTTCTTC	CASSQDHRASGVNEQFF
.	TRBV10-2	17	TRBJ2-5	TRBD1	TGCGCCAGCAGTGAGTCGTTGACAGGGGGAAGGCAAGAGACCCAGTACTTC	CASSESLTGGRQETQYF
.	TRBV11-2	11	TRBJ1-3	.	TGTGCCAGCAAGCTCGGAAACACCATATATTTT	CASKLGNTIYF
once	TRBV5-4	15	TRBJ2-5	.	TGTGCCAGCAGCTTGGACTACAAGATTCTTCGGGCCCAGTACTTC	CASSLDYKILRAQYF
.	TRBV6-6	15	TRBJ2-7	TRBD1	TGTGCCAGCAGTTACTCGTTAGGACAGGGCTACGAGCAGTACTTC	CASSYSLGQGYEQYF
.	TRBV2	13	TRBJ2-7	.	TGTGCCAGCAGTGCTTGGGGACTTCTCGAGCAGTACTTC	CASSAWGLLEQYF
.	TRBV27	16	TRBJ1-2	TRBD1	TGTGCCAGCAGTTTCCTAGACAGGGGGCTCGACTATGGCTACACCTTC	CASSFLDRGLDYGYTF
.	TRBV6-2/TRBV6-3	14	TRBJ2-1	.	TGTGCCAGCAGTTACTCGGACTGGTACAATGAGCAGTTCTTC	CASSYSDWYNEQFF
.	TRBV2	14	TRBJ2-7	TRBD1	TGTGCCAGCAGGCGACAGGGGCCCATCTACGAGCAGTACTTC	CASRRQGPIYEQYF
.	TRBV5-1	12	TRBJ1-2	.	TGCGCCAGCAGCCAGGAAGGGGGTGGCTACACCTTC	CASSQEGGGYTF
.	TRBV5-1	15	TRBJ2-3	.	TGCGCCAGCAGCTTGGGGACGGGAAACACAGATACGCAGTATTTT	CASSLGTGNTDTQYF
.	TRBV5-5	14	TRBJ1-5	.	TGTGCCAGCAGCTTCTCCCAGGGGATTCAGCCCCAGCATTTT	CASSFSQGIQPQHF
.	TRBV4-2	15	TRBJ2-7	TRBD2	TGTGCCAGCAGCCAAGGGGTACTAGCGGGAGTTGAGCAGTACTTC	CASSQGVLAGVEQYF
.	TRBV13	14	TRBJ2-7	TRBD1	TGTGCCAGCAGCCCCCGGGACAGAATGTACGAGCAGTACTTC	CASSPRDRMYEQYF
.	TRBV2	16	TRBJ1-2	.	TGTGCCAGCAGAGGGGCAACAGGGATCTCCGACTATGGCTACACCTTC	CASRGATGISDYGYTF
once	TRBV6-5	15	TRBJ2-7	TRBD1	TGTGCCAGCAGTTACGGGGACAGGTCCTCCTACGAGCAGTACTTC	CASSYGDRSSYEQYF